Sequencing of this T cell receptor (beta chain) was carried out in a study of shared clonotypes between healthy human individuals. Notes on the study in general: When naive CD4 clonotypes were compared across a handful of donors, 4% to 5.5% were shared.

Regarding this clone: As yet, its antigen is unknown.

CD8 cells regarded as naive lacked CD45RO, were positively chosen for CCR7, and omitted terminally differentiated effector memory CD45RA+ cells. Repertoires were generated with immunoSEQ multiplex PCR, while TCRdb's copy carries only in-frame clones and drops some. The sample has some 740,000 clones, nearly 95% seen once. Source material: naive CD8+ T cells sorted from blood. The TCR comes from a man aged 25 to 45 in good health.

In DNA form, the CDR3 reads TGTGCCAGCAGCTTAAGGGGTGGGAGCGTGGACGAGCAGTACTTC. It specifies CASSLRGGSVDEQYF. V is TRBV11-2 and J is TRBJ2-7; D may correspond to TRBD1 or TRBD2 (5 bases each). Trimming removed 2 bases at V and 5 bases at J, with 16 bases between. The CDR3 consists of 15 residues. Germline CDR1 and CDR2: SGHAT and FQNNGV. Supplemented by reference TRBV11-2 and TRBJ2-7, the full variable domain reads EAGVAQSPRYKIIEKRQSVAFWCNPISGHATLYWYQQILGQGPKLLIQFQNNGVVDDSQLPKDRFSAERLKGVDSTLKIQPAKLEDSAVYLCASSLRGGSVDEQYFGPGTRLTVT.